This T cell receptor (beta chain) originates from a study of cytomegalovirus exposure and HLA in healthy donors (dated by TCRdb to the late 2010s). As for the study more broadly: An earlier analysis of approximately 590 of the donors reported approximately 290 Gb of sequence data and roughly 100 million unique TCR beta sequences from some 180 million T cells. About 300 gigabases of sequencing data and tens of millions of unique TCR sequences made up an early release that covered some 640 HLA-typed donors. Of the roughly 400 genotyped donors, about 80% fell in the genetic ancestry cluster associated with self-reported Caucasian donors. The study aimed to test whether signatures of past pathogen exposure could be identified by cataloging public T cell receptors. The study used immunosequencing to profile the T cell repertoires of around 600 subjects and linked those repertoires to cytomegalovirus serostatus. Besides the first cohort of roughly 640 subjects, a separate validation cohort made up of some 110 different subjects was used. To predict cytomegalovirus infection status, the study combined high-throughput TCR immunosequencing, statistical association of individual TCRs with disease status, and machine learning. To study patterns of TCR occurrence, a later analysis re-analyzed previously published TCR beta repertoires from several hundred donors and added high-resolution HLA genotyping. The later analysis used no new phenotypic data to find candidate immune exposures, relying instead on TCR beta sequences and their occurrence across donors. In an earlier analysis of 500 to 650 of the donors, high-throughput TCR beta sequencing was used to judge whether each TCR beta V gene segment behaved as functional or pseudogenic. Donor age, sex, ethnicity and CMV serostatus were collected together with the repertoire data. A later genetic analysis used genome-wide SNP genotypes for about 60% of the roughly 700 donors, treating that subset as a discovery cohort. Every discovery cohort repertoire had been produced on one sequencing platform. HLA typing covered class I and class II loci at four-digit resolution. The number of donors typed differed by locus, with about 629-630 for A, B, C, DRB1 and DQB1, 522 for DQA1, some 570 for DPA1, and 472 for DPB1. A few DR-DQ haplotypes were treated as single units for association and clustering because of strong linkage in the cohort. Among about 400 genotyped donors of the cohort, an average of about 220,000 unique TCR beta nucleotide sequences was sequenced per donor, of which roughly 17% were non-productive. What the work shows at the level of the full study, not this receptor alone: A further reported finding was that TCR beta sequences accurately predicted the HLA-A and HLA-B alleles for most subjects in the first cohort. The authors suggested that the approach could potentially be generalized to other disease states and immunological phenotypes. A later genetic analysis reported fewer N-insertions in productive TCRs among donors in an Asian-associated ancestry cluster than the roughly 640-donor mean. In a later analysis, HLA-associated TCR beta chains showed more clonal expansion and lower generation probabilities than non-associated chains that were equally common. Because the 87-base-pair reads could not distinguish some IMGT-functional V segments, including TRBV6-2 and TRBV6-3, those segments were excluded. Presence/absence analyses assumed roughly uniform sequencing depth across donors, an assumption that may not hold. Because counts were too low, roughly 18 rarely observed V segments, including chromosome 9 orphons, were left out of the earlier analysis of approximately 500 of the donors. Several of the top co-occurrence clusters appeared to be linked to parvovirus B19, influenza, CMV and Epstein-Barr virus, according to a later analysis. When HLA alleles, especially DR and DQ, strongly co-occurred, attributing TCR associations to individual alleles was difficult. In an earlier analysis of 500 to 650 of the donors, most TCR beta V segments appeared in productive rearrangements about 87% or about 30% of the time, broadly matching IMGT annotations. In vitro tests confirmed that a few of the cytomegalovirus-associated TCR beta chains recognize cytomegalovirus antigens. Specific HLA alleles were associated with 15,000 to 20,000 TCR beta sequences at a false discovery rate of 0.05 in a later analysis. In a later genetic analysis, a missense DCLRE1C variant was associated with V-gene and J-gene trimming of TCR beta chains, and the association was replicated in an independent cohort. Immune exposure information for the cohort was limited to CMV serostatus. Most TCR sequences were seen in very few donors, while some public TCRs were found in many individuals. According to a later analysis, most CMV-associated TCR beta chains appeared to be HLA-restricted, and the HLA associations seemed to be driven largely by CMV exposure. This cohort had only TCR beta chains sequenced, and the lack of alpha or paired-chain data limited which features could be detected. The classifier was reported to diagnose cytomegalovirus status with high specificity and sensitivity in both the original cohort and the validation cohort. HLA typing was unavailable for some donors at each locus, so association tests used only the typed subset. In a later analysis, the rate of TCR association differed among HLA loci, with DRB1 alleles having the most associated TCRs and HLA-C alleles having the fewest. A total of roughly 160 TCR beta chains were listed by the study as associated with cytomegalovirus. A cluster of highly shared sequence variants was judged likely to represent a technical artifact of the sequencing pipeline. Correlated functional status among segregating V segments might be attributable to linkage disequilibrium, but an unknown experimental factor could not be ruled out.

V trim: 4 bases; J trim: 2 bases; unmatched bases: 6. From a lookup of the germline V gene, CDR1 and CDR2 are SGHRS and YFSETQ. The CDR3 runs 16 residues from the cysteine to the phenylalanine. Only the CDR3 region is kept as DNA, spanning 48 bases read in frame from base 1. Library generation was performed with the immunoSEQ multiplex PCR assay. The multiplex PCR relied on a mix of 60 forward primers for TCR Vbeta segments and 13 reverse primers for TCR Jbeta segments. Amplification of the CDR3 region of rearranged TCR beta genes was performed with a multiplex PCR assay on genomic DNA. The Illumina HiSeq System was used to sequence the amplified TCR beta libraries as 87-base-pair reads. Per the source publication's procedure: In a later analysis, roughly 80 million unique TCR beta chains were counted across the 690 or so repertoires, and roughly 9.9 million of these chains were shared by at least two donors. Raw reads were error-corrected and collapsed into unique sequences by a nearest-neighbor algorithm in which closely related sequences were merged to remove PCR and sequencing errors. To assign V, D and J gene segments, CDR3 sequences were aligned to IMGT reference sequences. Each retained sequence needed at least a six-nucleotide match to both a V gene segment and a J gene segment. A rearrangement was called productive if the CDR3 had no stop codons and remained in frame with V and J, and every other rearrangement was called non-productive. Following IMGT convention, CDR3 was defined as the stretch from the second conserved V-encoded cysteine up to the conserved J-encoded phenylalanine. The earlier analysis of roughly 590 of the donors excluded sequences that lacked an unambiguous match to a single V gene segment. An earlier analysis of 500 to 600 of the donors classified V segments as functional when productive rearrangements were above 56.7% and as segregating when the standard deviation between donors was above 5%. A statistical classification framework was developed to diagnose cytomegalovirus status using the catalog of TCR beta chain sequences. V and J gene assignment, in a later analysis, came from comparing TCR nucleotide sequences with IMGT/GENE-DB human TR gene sequences. A later analysis assigned CDR3 sequences and most-parsimonious VDJ recombination scenarios with the TCRdist pipeline. In a later analysis, each TCR beta chain was defined by its CDR3 amino acid sequence together with its V-gene family, and reads lacking a unique V-gene family were excluded. To address suspected cross-contamination and a sequencing artifact, a later analysis removed around 600 highly shared, low-generation-probability nucleotide sequences. A later analysis calculated a clonal expansion index for each public chain from normalized within-repertoire ranks of inferred template counts. A later analysis computed generation probabilities with a VDJ recombination model fitted to out-of-frame rearrangements, and checked the results against IGoR. A later analysis scored TCR-TCR, TCR-HLA and TCR-CMV co-occurrence with hypergeometric tests, applying a repertoire-size bias correction to TCR pairs. A later analysis estimated false discovery rates by permuting HLA or CMV assignments 20 times. In a later analysis, co-occurring TCRs were grouped using DBSCAN, and TCRdist sequence similarity was added for clustering within HLA-allele-positive subsets. Repertoires with fewer than 30,000 or more than 120,000 public chains, plus five repertoires with anomalous nucleotide sharing, were excluded from co-occurrence clustering. Entries here come from immuneACCESS through TCRdb and include only in-frame sequences with V and J called. Some clones fail to appear in such tables; in the studies checked, an unresolved V gene covers under half of the shortfall, and the cause of the remainder is unknown. Clone size and the V and J calls come from that table; the DNA yielded D and trimming. In all, the sample holds about 150,000 clones, and just under 80% of those were seen once. The top ten constitute roughly 0.99% of the sample.

The cohort was made up of 650 to 700 healthy bone marrow donors. Cohort members were all nominally healthy when sampled, although unrecorded immune exposures were likely present. The donor tested CMV seronegative, placing the donor among the 352 seronegative members of the cohort. A peripheral blood sample was provided by each donor, and peripheral blood mononuclear cells were used for TCR beta sequencing. The Qiagen DNeasy Blood Extraction Kit was used to extract genomic DNA from the blood cell samples. As for this clone: No cognate antigen has been identified for it. No base quality values were provided; no much bigger clone lies one nucleotide off.

The sequence was collected from a male donor in good health and CMV-seronegative. The chain employs TRBV5-1 and TRBJ2-3; 11 bases in between match TRBD2. Sequencing input: PBMCs. The DNA reads TGCGCCAGCAGCATAGGGACTAGCGGAAACACAGATACGCAGTATTTT. It translates as CASSIGTSGNTDTQYF.